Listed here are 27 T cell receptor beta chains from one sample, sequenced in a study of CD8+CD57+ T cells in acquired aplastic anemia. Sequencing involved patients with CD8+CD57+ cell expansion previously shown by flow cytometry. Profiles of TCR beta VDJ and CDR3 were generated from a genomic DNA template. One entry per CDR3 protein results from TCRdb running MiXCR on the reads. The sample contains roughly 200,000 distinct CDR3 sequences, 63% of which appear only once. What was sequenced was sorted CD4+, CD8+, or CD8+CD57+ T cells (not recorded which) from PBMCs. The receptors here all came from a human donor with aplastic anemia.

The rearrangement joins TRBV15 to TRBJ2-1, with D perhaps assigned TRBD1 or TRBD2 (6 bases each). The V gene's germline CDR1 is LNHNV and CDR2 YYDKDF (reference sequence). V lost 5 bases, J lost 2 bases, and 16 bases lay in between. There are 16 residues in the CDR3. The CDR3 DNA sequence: TGTGCCACCAGCCCTCAGGGGCGGAGGGCCTACAATGAGCAGTTCTTC. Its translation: CATSPQGRRAYNEQFF. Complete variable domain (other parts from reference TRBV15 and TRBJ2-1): DAMVIQNPRYQVTQFGKPVTLSCSQTLNHNVMYWYQQKSSQAPKLLFHYYDKDFNNEADTPDNFQSRRPNTSFCFLDIRSPGLGDTAMYLCATSPQGRRAYNEQFFGPGTRLTVL.

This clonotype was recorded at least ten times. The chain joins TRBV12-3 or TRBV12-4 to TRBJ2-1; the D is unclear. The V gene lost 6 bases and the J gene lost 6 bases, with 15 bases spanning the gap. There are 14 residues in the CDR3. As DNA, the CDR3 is TGTGCCAGCAGCCCTCCTCTACCTTCCAATGAGCAGTTCTTC. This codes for CASSPPLPSNEQFF.

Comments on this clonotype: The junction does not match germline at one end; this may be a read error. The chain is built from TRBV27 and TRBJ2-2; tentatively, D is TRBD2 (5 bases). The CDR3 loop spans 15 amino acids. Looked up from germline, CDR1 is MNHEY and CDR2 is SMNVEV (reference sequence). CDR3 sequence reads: CANSLFGENTGELFF. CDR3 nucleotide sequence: TGTGCCAACAGTTTATTCGGGGAGAACACCGGGGAGCTGTTTTTT.

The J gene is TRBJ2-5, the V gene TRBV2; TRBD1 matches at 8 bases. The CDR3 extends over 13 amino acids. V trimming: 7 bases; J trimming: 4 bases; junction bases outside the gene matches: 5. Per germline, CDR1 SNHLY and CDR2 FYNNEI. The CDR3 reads CASKTGGGETQYF. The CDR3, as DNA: TGTGCCAGCAAAACAGGGGGAGGAGAGACCCAGTACTTC.

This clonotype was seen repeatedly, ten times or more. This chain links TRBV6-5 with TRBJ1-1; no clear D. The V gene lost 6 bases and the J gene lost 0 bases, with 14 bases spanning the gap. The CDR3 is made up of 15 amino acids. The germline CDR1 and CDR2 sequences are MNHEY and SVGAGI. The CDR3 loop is CASSYLQGMNTEAFF. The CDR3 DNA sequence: TGTGCCAGCAGCTACCTTCAAGGGATGAACACTGAAGCTTTCTTT.

This chain's CDR3 is CASSAYNEQFF. CDR3 bases: TGTGCCAGTAGCGCCTACAATGAGCAGTTCTTC. This sequence joins TRBV25-1 and TRBJ2-1, with TRBD2 as a possible D gene (5 bases). With 9 bases removed from V and 2 bases from J, the gap between germline ends came to 5 bases. The germline V gene encodes CDR1 MGHDK and CDR2 SYGVNS. This CDR3 spans 11 amino acids.

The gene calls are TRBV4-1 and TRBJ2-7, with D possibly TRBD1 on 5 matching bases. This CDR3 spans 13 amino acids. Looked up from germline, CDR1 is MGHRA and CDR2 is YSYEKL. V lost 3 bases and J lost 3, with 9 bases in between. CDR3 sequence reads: CASSHRVGYEQYF. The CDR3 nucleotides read TGCGCCAGCAGCCACAGGGTGGGCTACGAGCAGTACTTC.

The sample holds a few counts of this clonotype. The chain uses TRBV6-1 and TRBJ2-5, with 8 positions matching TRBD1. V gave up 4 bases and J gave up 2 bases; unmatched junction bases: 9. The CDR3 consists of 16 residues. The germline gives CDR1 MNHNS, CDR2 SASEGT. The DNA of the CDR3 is TGTGCCAGCAGTGTAGGGACCGGGACAGGTCAAGAGACCCAGTACTTC. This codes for CASSVGTGTGQETQYF.

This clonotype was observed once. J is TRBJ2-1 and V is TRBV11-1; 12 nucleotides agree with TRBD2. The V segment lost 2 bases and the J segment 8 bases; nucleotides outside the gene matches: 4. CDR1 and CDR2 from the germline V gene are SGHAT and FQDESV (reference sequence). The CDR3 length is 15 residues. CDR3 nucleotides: TGTGCCAGCAGCTTACGAGGACTAGCGGGGTATGAGCAGTTCTTC. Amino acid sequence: CASSLRGLAGYEQFF.

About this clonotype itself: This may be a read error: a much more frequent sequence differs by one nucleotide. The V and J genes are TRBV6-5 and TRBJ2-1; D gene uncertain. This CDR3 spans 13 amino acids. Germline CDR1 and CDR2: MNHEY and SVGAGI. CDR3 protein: CASSPGPYNEHFF. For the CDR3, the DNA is TGTGCAAGCAGCCCCGGGCCCTACAATGAGCATTTCTTC.

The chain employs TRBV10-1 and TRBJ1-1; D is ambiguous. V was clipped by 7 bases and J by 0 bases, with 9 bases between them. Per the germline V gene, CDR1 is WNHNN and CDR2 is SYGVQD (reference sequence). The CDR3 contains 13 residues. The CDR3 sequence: CASTKDLNTEAFF. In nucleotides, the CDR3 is TGCGCCAGCACGAAGGACCTGAACACTGAAGCTTTCTTT.

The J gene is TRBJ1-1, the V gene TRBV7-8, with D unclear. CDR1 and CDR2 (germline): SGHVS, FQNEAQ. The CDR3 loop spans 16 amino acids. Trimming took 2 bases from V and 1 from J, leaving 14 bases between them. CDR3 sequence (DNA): TGTGCCAGCAGCTTAAGTAGTGGGGTCGGGAACACTGAAGCTTTCTTT. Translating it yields CASSLSSGVGNTEAFF.

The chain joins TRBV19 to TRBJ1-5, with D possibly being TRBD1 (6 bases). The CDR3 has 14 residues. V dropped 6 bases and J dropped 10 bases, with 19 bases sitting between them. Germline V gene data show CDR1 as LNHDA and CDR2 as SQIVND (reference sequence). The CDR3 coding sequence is TGTGCCAGTAGGAACCCAGGGGCAGTGGAACCCCAGCATTTT. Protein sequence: CASRNPGAVEPQHF.

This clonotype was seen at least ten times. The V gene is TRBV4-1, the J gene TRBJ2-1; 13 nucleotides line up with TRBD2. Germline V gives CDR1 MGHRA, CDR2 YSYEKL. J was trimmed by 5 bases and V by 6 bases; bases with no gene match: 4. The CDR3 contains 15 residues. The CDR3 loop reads CASRLGLAGNNEQFF. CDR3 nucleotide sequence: TGCGCCAGCAGACTGGGACTAGCGGGGAACAATGAGCAGTTCTTC.

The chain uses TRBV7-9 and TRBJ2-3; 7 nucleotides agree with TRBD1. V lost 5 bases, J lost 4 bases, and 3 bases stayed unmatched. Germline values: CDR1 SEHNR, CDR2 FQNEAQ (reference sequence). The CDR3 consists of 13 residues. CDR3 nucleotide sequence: TGTGCCAGCAGCCCGAGGGGGCCAGATACGCAGTATTTT. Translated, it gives CASSPRGPDTQYF.

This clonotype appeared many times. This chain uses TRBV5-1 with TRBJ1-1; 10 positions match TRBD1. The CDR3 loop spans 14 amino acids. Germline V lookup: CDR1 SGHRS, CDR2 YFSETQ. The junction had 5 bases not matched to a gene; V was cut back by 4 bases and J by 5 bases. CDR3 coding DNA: TGCGCCAGCAGCCAGGACAGGGGGTTAACTGAAGCTTTCTTT. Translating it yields CASSQDRGLTEAFF.

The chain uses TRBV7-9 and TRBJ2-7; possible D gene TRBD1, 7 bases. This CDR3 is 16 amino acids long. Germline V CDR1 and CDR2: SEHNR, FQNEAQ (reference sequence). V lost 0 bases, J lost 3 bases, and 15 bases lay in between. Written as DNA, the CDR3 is TGTGCCAGCAGCTTAGCGGAGGGGGCCTATCTCTACGAGCAGTACTTC. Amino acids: CASSLAEGAYLYEQYF.

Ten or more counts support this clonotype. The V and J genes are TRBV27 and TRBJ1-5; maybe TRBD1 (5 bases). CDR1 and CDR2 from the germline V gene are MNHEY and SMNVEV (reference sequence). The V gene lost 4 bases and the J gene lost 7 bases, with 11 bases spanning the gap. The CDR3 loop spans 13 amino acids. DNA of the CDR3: TGTGCCAGCAGTTCAGGGTCTGGACAGCCCCAGCATTTT. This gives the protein CASSSGSGQPQHF.

In DNA, the CDR3 is TGTGCCAGCAGCTTAAAGGACGACACCGGGGAGCTGTTTTTT. Translated: CASSLKDDTGELFF. This rearrangement joins TRBV7-9 to TRBJ2-2, with D unclear. The V end lost 2 bases, the J end lost 3 bases, and 7 bases lay between the germline ends. This CDR3 region has 14 residues. Germline CDR1 is SEHNR and CDR2 is FQNEAQ (reference sequence).

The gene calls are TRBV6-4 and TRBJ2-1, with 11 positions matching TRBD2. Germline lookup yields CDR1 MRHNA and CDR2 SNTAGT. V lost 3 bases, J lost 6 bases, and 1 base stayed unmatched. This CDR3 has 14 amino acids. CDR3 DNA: TGTGCCAGCAGTGATAGCGGGAGGGCCAATGAGCAGTTCTTC. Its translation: CASSDSGRANEQFF.

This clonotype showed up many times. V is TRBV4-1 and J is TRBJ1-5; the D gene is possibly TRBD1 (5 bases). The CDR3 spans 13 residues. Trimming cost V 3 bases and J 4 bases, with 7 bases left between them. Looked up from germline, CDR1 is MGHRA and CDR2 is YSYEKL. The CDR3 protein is CASSHEGNQPQHF. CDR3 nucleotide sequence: TGCGCCAGCAGCCACGAGGGGAATCAGCCCCAGCATTTT.

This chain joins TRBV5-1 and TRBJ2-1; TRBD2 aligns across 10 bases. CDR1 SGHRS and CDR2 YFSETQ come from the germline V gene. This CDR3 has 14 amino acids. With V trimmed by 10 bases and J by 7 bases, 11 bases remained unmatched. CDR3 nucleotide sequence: TGCGCCTCCCAGTGGCTAGCGGGAGTTAATGAGCAGTTCTTC. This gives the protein CASQWLAGVNEQFF.

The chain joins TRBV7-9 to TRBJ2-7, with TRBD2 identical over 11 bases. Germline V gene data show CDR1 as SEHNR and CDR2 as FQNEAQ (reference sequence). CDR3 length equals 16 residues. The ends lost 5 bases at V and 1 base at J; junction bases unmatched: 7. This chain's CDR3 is CASSMGLADPSYEQYF. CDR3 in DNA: TGTGCCAGCAGCATGGGACTAGCGGACCCGTCCTACGAGCAGTACTTC.

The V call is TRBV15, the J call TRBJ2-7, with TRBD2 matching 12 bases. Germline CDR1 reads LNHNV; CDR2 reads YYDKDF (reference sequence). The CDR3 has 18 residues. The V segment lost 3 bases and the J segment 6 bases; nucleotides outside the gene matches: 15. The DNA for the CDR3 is TGTGCCACCAGCAGCCCGGCGGGGACTAGCGGGCCCCAGTCCGAGCAGTACTTC. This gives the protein CATSSPAGTSGPQSEQYF.

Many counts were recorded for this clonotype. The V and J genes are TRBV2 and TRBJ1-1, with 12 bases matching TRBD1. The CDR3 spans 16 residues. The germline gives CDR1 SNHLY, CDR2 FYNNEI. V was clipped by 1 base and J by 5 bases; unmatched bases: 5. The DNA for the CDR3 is TGTGCCAGCAGTGAAGAGGGACAGGGGGCGAGGACTGAAGCTTTCTTT. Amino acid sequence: CASSEEGQGARTEAFF.

The CDR3 sequence is CASSGQDGNTEAFF. CDR3 DNA: TGTGCCAGCAGCGGACAGGACGGGAACACTGAAGCTTTCTTT. The chain couples TRBV2 to TRBJ1-1; 7 nucleotides match TRBD1. The CDR3 spans 14 residues. The V gene's germline CDR1 is SNHLY and CDR2 FYNNEI. V shed 6 bases, J shed 1 base, and the junction held 5 bases outside the gene matches.

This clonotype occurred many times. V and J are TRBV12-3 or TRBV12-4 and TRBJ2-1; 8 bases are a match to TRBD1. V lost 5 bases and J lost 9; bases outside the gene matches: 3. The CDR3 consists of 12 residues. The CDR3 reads CASSTGGLEQFF. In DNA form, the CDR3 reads TGTGCCAGCAGTACAGGGGGTCTTGAGCAGTTCTTC.